Listed below are T cell receptor beta chains from one sample, sequenced in a study of blood T cell repertoires in COVID-19. This table comes from immunoSEQ multiplex PCR, and its TCRdb copy is limited to in-frame clones, with some not included. The data show 150,000 to 200,000 clones, with around 80% seen just once and roughly 9.2% held by the top ten. The sequencing sample was made of peripheral blood. The receptors originated from a woman of 80 years or more with active or convalescent COVID-19. CDR3s include the opening cysteine and the closing phenylalanine or tryptophan. The D gene is left open where the match is weak. Clone size is not always given. Where it is, it says once, few, many or a class for expanded clones.

>17|TRBD1|TRBV19|TRBJ1-2|-
CASSFDRASLFDYGYTF
TGTGCCAGTAGTTTTGACAGGGCAAGTCTCTTCGACTATGGCTACACCTTC
>17|-|TRBV7-2|TRBJ2-1|once
CASSLELAGFSYNEQFF
TGTGCCAGCAGCTTAGAATTGGCTGGTTTTTCCTACAATGAGCAGTTCTTC
>14|TRBD2|TRBV2|TRBJ2-7|few
CASSGQLAGYEQYF
TGTGCCAGCAGTGGGCAACTAGCGGGGTACGAGCAGTACTTC
>15|-|TRBV9|TRBJ1-1|few
CASSALTGLGAEAFF
TGTGCCAGCAGCGCCCTTACAGGGCTAGGGGCTGAAGCTTTCTTT
>16|-|TRBV7-8|TRBJ2-7|-
CASSLRGAGTTYEQYF
TGTGCCAGCAGCTTACGGGGGGCAGGGACAACCTACGAGCAGTACTTC
>13|-|TRBV27|TRBJ1-5|few
CASSDRPNQPQHF
TGTGCCAGCAGTGACAGGCCCAATCAGCCCCAGCATTTT
>13|-|TRBV9|TRBJ2-7|-
CASSAPTDYEQYF
TGTGCCAGCAGCGCGCCGACAGACTACGAGCAGTACTTC
>13|-|TRBV7-6|TRBJ2-5|-
CASSFEPLETQYF
TGTGCCAGCAGCTTTGAGCCGCTGGAGACCCAGTACTTC
>15|TRBD2|TRBV5-8|TRBJ2-1|-
CASTPLAGLYNEQFF
TGTGCCAGCACCCCACTAGCGGGGCTGTACAATGAGCAGTTCTTC
>12|-|TRBV12-3/TRBV12-4|TRBJ1-2|-
CASSFGSGGYTF
TGTGCCAGCAGTTTTGGGAGCGGGGGCTACACCTTC
>13|TRBD1|TRBV11-2|TRBJ1-2|-
CASSPTGAGGYTF
TGTGCCAGCAGTCCGACAGGGGCAGGAGGCTACACCTTC
>13|-|TRBV7-9|TRBJ1-5|-
CASSLISNQPQHF
TGTGCCAGCAGCTTAATATCCAATCAGCCCCAGCATTTT
>17|TRBD1|TRBV6-2/TRBV6-3|TRBJ2-7|few
CASSYSRVDRRSYEQYF
TGTGCCAGCAGTTACTCGAGAGTGGACAGGAGATCCTACGAGCAGTACTTC
>14|-|TRBV9|TRBJ1-2|-
CASSSGQTNYGYTF
TGTGCCAGCAGCTCCGGACAGACCAACTATGGCTACACCTTC
>15|-|TRBV7-9|TRBJ1-4|once
CASSPTQTQGEKLFF
TGTGCCAGCAGCCCCACTCAGACCCAGGGTGAAAAACTGTTTTTT
>15|TRBD1|TRBV25-1|TRBJ1-2|-
CASSDTGGNNYGYTF
TGTGCCAGCAGTGACACAGGGGGCAATAACTATGGCTACACCTTC
>16|-|TRBV5-1|TRBJ1-4|few
CASSSMTGTRGEKLFF
TGCGCCAGCAGCTCGATGACCGGGACACGGGGTGAAAAACTGTTTTTT
>14|-|TRBV11-2|TRBJ1-6|-
CASSLGWSNSPLHF
TGTGCCAGCAGCTTAGGGTGGAGTAATTCACCCCTCCACTTT
>15|TRBD1|TRBV3-1/TRBV3-2|TRBJ2-7|-
CASSQGTGYSYEQYF
TGTGCCAGCAGCCAAGGGACAGGTTACTCCTACGAGCAGTACTTC
>15|-|TRBV27|TRBJ2-2|once
CASSIQTGPTGELFF
TGTGCCAGCAGTATCCAGACAGGACCCACCGGGGAGCTGTTTTTT
>15|TRBD2|TRBV6-2/TRBV6-3|TRBJ2-1|-
CASSKLAVAVSEQFF
TGTGCCAGCAGTAAACTAGCGGTCGCTGTGTCGGAGCAGTTCTTC
>15|TRBD1|TRBV6-1|TRBJ1-3|-
CASTRDRASGNTIYF
TGTGCCAGCACCCGGGACAGGGCCTCTGGAAACACCATATATTTT
>15|-|TRBV18|TRBJ1-1|-
CASSRDLGRNTEAFF
TGTGCCAGCTCACGTGATCTGGGGCGGAACACTGAAGCTTTCTTT
>14|TRBD1|TRBV28|TRBJ1-1|-
CASTSGQGWTEAFF
TGTGCCAGCACCTCGGGACAGGGTTGGACTGAAGCTTTCTTT
>16|TRBD1|TRBV7-2|TRBJ1-1|-
CASSSSSGGWRTEAFF
TGTGCCAGCAGCTCCTCATCAGGGGGCTGGAGGACTGAAGCTTTCTTT
>12|-|TRBV6-6|TRBJ1-1|-
CASSRDLAGAFF
TGTGCCAGCAGCCGGGACTTAGCGGGAGCTTTCTTT
>19|TRBD1|TRBV5-1|TRBJ2-6|-
CASSVSGTGGAFGANVLTF
TGCGCCAGCAGCGTATCCGGGACAGGGGGCGCATTTGGGGCCAACGTCCTGACTTTC
>14|-|TRBV11-3|TRBJ2-2|-
CASGSGLATGELFF
TGTGCCAGCGGATCAGGGTTGGCCACCGGGGAGCTGTTTTTT
>16|-|TRBV5-4|TRBJ1-1|-
CASSFTGGRVNTEAFF
TGTGCCAGCAGCTTTACGGGGGGAAGAGTGAACACTGAAGCTTTCTTT
>19|-|TRBV10-3|TRBJ2-1|-
CAISSSTSGTFLVYNEQFF
TGTGCCATCAGCTCGTCGACATCCGGGACTTTCCTCGTCTACAATGAGCAGTTCTTC
>13|-|TRBV19|TRBJ1-2|once
CASIGGSGYGYTF
TGTGCCAGTATTGGGGGGAGCGGCTATGGCTACACCTTC
>14|TRBD2|TRBV18|TRBJ2-5|-
CASSPPSGQETQYF
TGTGCCAGCTCACCACCTAGCGGGCAAGAGACCCAGTACTTC
>15|TRBD1|TRBV5-4|TRBJ1-6|-
CASSRGQGRDSPLHF
TGTGCCAGCAGCCGGGGACAGGGGAGGGATTCACCCCTCCACTTT
>17|TRBD1|TRBV28|TRBJ1-6|-
CASSFITGGWSDSPLHF
TGTGCCAGCAGTTTTATCACAGGGGGCTGGTCCGATTCACCCCTCCACTTT
>14|-|TRBV5-4|TRBJ1-1|-
CASSLAGGSTEAFF
TGTGCCAGCAGCTTGGCGGGGGGGAGTACTGAAGCTTTCTTT
>14|-|TRBV28|TRBJ1-3|-
CASNTQGGADTIYF
TGTGCCAGCAATACTCAGGGAGGTGCGGACACCATATATTTT
>16|-|TRBV24-1|TRBJ2-1|-
CATSDPGGKDRNEQFF
TGTGCCACCAGTGACCCAGGGGGGAAAGATCGCAATGAGCAGTTCTTC
>15|TRBD1|TRBV5-1|TRBJ2-7|-
CASSPGDRGQREQYF
TGCGCCAGCAGCCCTGGGGACAGGGGGCAAAGAGAGCAGTACTTC
>14|-|TRBV5-4|TRBJ1-2|-
CASSGREGSYGYTF
TGTGCCAGCAGCGGGAGGGAGGGGTCGTATGGCTACACCTTC
>14|TRBD2|TRBV30|TRBJ2-7|-
CAWGPGGSHYEQYF
TGTGCCTGGGGGCCGGGGGGGTCGCACTACGAGCAGTACTTC
>14|TRBD1|TRBV6-5|TRBJ2-7|-
CASRPGTGGWEQYF
TGTGCCAGCAGGCCCGGGACAGGGGGCTGGGAGCAGTACTTC
>13|-|TRBV4-1|TRBJ1-2|-
CASSQEGRDGYTF
TGCGCCAGCAGCCAAGAGGGGAGAGATGGCTACACCTTC
>16|-|TRBV5-4|TRBJ2-3|-
CASSPDPGLVTDTQYF
TGTGCCAGCAGCCCAGACCCGGGACTCGTAACAGATACGCAGTATTTT